A single T cell receptor beta chain is shown here with its context. Its antigen remains unidentified. The sample comes from a study of blood T cells in healthy people across ages. Study information: Template switching captured about one barcoded beta molecule per two T cells. Points from the study as a whole: Versus aged donors, long-lived donors had higher diversity and more naive CD4+ cells. While age rose, TCR beta diversity per million T cells dropped in a roughly linear way.

Primers used in a second PCR of roughly 6 to 11 cycles were a sample-barcoded 5' primer and a J-beta primer mix. Researchers report that a template-switch adaptor with 12 random nucleotides tagged each cDNA molecule. TCRdb processed the 5' RACE reads anew with MiXCR; each CDR3 protein has one entry. In the table there are hundreds of thousands of distinct CDR3 sequences, 40% to 45% of which are singletons. Trimming removed 2 bases at V and 5 bases at J, with 12 bases between. The CDR3 contains 14 residues. The germline V gene encodes CDR1 MNHEY and CDR2 SMNVEV (reference sequence). The receptor's source is a man at least 80 years old in good health. The chain uses TRBV27 and TRBJ1-1, with unresolved D. The sample consisted of blood. In DNA form, the CDR3 reads TGTGCCAGCAGTTTAAGAGGGATCGGGACTGAAGCTTTCTTT. Its translation: CASSLRGIGTEAFF.